Listed here are 2 T cell receptor beta chains from one sample, sequenced in a study of blood T cell repertoires in COVID-19. Produced via immunoSEQ multiplex PCR; TCRdb's table is partial and in-frame only. This sample carries over 150,000 clones, roughly 87% of them seen once, and the ten largest clones take about 7%. Sequencing input: PBMCs or T cells enriched from blood (not recorded which). The receptors derive from a woman between 50 and 59 years old who had recovered from COVID-19.

The rearrangement uses TRBV4-1 and TRBJ2-5; TRBD2 is a possible D gene (5 bases). Deletions cut 4 bases from V and 3 bases from J, with 15 bases between. This CDR3 has 15 residues. Germline-derived CDR1 and CDR2 are MGHRA and YSYEKL. In DNA form, the CDR3 reads TGCGCCAGCAGCCGGTCGGGAAGCGGAGAAGAGACCCAGTACTTC. It specifies CASSRSGSGEETQYF.

The J gene is TRBJ2-2, the V gene TRBV5-4; TRBD1 might be the D (5 bases). Per germline, CDR1 SGHNT and CDR2 YYREEE (reference sequence). The V end lost 0 bases, the J end lost 1 base, and 10 bases lay between the germline ends. This CDR3 is 16 amino acids long. The CDR3 reads CASSLGAGKNTGELFF. DNA of the CDR3: TGTGCCAGCAGCTTGGGGGCAGGGAAGAACACCGGGGAGCTGTTTTTT.